A selection of T cell receptor beta chains follows, all from one sample in a study of cytomegalovirus exposure and HLA in healthy donors. Profiled with immunoSEQ multiplex PCR; TCRdb holds only in-frame clones, not every one. The table records 70,000 to 80,000 clones, about 94% of them present only once. The sample was PBMCs. The receptors originated from a woman under 30 in good health and CMV-seropositive. The CDR3 runs from the conserved cysteine through the conserved F or W. Fields, in order: CDR3 protein, CDR3 DNA, clone size, D gene, V gene, J gene. A D gene is named only where the DNA matches it firmly. The size field is filled for only some rows; it gives once, few, many or a size class.

CDR3: CASSLRTGVAGNTIYF
DNA: TGTGCCAGCAGCTTGAGGACAGGCGTCGCTGGAAACACCATATATTTT
size: few
D: TRBD1
V: TRBV13
J: TRBJ1-3

CDR3: CASSVERGALYGYTF
DNA: TGTGCCAGCAGCGTAGAGCGGGGGGCGCTGTATGGCTACACCTTC
size: .
D: .
V: TRBV9
J: TRBJ1-2

CDR3: CASSPGLAGEFDVLTF
DNA: TGTGCCAGCAGCCCGGGACTAGCGGGGGAGTTCGACGTCCTGACTTTC
size: once
D: TRBD2
V: TRBV5-4
J: TRBJ2-6

CDR3: CASSPTTNQPQHF
DNA: TGTGCCAGCAGCCCTACTACCAATCAGCCCCAGCATTTT
size: .
D: .
V: TRBV7-2
J: TRBJ1-5

CDR3: CASSAKQSSYEQYF
DNA: TGTGCCAGCAGTGCTAAACAGAGCTCCTACGAGCAGTACTTC
size: .
D: .
V: TRBV27
J: TRBJ2-7

CDR3: CSAAPQVDGYTF
DNA: TGCAGCGCAGCCCCACAGGTCGATGGCTACACCTTC
size: .
D: .
V: TRBV29-1
J: TRBJ1-2

CDR3: CASNYGTGGEQYF
DNA: TGCGCCAGCAACTACGGGACAGGGGGCGAGCAGTACTTC
size: .
D: TRBD1
V: TRBV5-1
J: TRBJ2-7

CDR3: CASSLIYRGTGELFF
DNA: TGTGCCAGCAGCTTAATTTACAGGGGGACCGGGGAGCTGTTTTTT
size: .
D: TRBD1
V: TRBV11-2
J: TRBJ2-2

CDR3: CASSPTPGLGVWEQFF
DNA: TGTGCCAGCAGCCCGACGCCGGGACTAGGAGTGTGGGAGCAGTTCTTC
size: .
D: TRBD2
V: TRBV5-6
J: TRBJ2-1

CDR3: CASSRGGNYGYTF
DNA: TGTGCCAGCAGCCGGGGCGGTAACTATGGCTACACCTTC
size: .
D: .
V: TRBV14
J: TRBJ1-2

CDR3: CAWKKQGAGNQPQHF
DNA: TGTGCCTGGAAGAAACAGGGGGCCGGCAATCAGCCCCAGCATTTT
size: once
D: TRBD1
V: TRBV30
J: TRBJ1-5

CDR3: CASSYSRGYGYTF
DNA: TGTGCCAGCAGTTACAGCAGGGGGTATGGCTACACCTTC
size: once
D: TRBD1
V: TRBV6-6
J: TRBJ1-2

CDR3: CASSGDRKTSGSYNEQFF
DNA: TGTGCCAGCAGCGGGGACAGGAAGACTAGCGGCTCCTACAATGAGCAGTTCTTC
size: .
D: .
V: TRBV11-2
J: TRBJ2-1

CDR3: CASSPTGIIADEQYF
DNA: TGTGCCAGCAGTCCTACGGGGATTATAGCTGACGAGCAGTACTTC
size: .
D: .
V: TRBV27
J: TRBJ2-7

CDR3: CASSYEDTEAFF
DNA: TGCGCCAGCAGCTACGAGGACACTGAAGCTTTCTTT
size: .
D: .
V: TRBV5-1
J: TRBJ1-1

CDR3: CASSQVGGYTGELFF
DNA: TGCGCCAGCAGCCAAGTAGGCGGCTACACCGGGGAGCTGTTTTTT
size: .
D: .
V: TRBV4-1
J: TRBJ2-2

CDR3: CASSAIAGGAYEQYF
DNA: TGTGCCAGCAGTGCTATAGCGGGAGGGGCCTACGAGCAGTACTTC
size: .
D: TRBD2
V: TRBV25-1
J: TRBJ2-7

CDR3: CASSFGVSNQPQHF
DNA: TGTGCCAGCAGTTTCGGGGTTAGCAATCAGCCCCAGCATTTT
size: .
D: .
V: TRBV28
J: TRBJ1-5

CDR3: CASSEIQVNQPQHF
DNA: TGTGCCAGCAGTGAAATCCAGGTCAATCAGCCCCAGCATTTT
size: .
D: .
V: TRBV6-1
J: TRBJ1-5

CDR3: CSVDFLAGVNEQFF
DNA: TGCAGCGTTGACTTTCTAGCGGGCGTCAATGAGCAGTTCTTC
size: .
D: TRBD2
V: TRBV29-1
J: TRBJ2-1